This is a list of T cell receptor beta chains from one sample in a study of cytomegalovirus exposure and HLA in healthy donors. The assay was immunoSEQ multiplex PCR, and TCRdb's table has in-frame clones only and misses some. In the table there are 150,000 to 200,000 clones, 60% to 80% of which are singletons. Sequenced material: PBMCs. These receptor sequences come from a man in his fifties or sixties in good health and CMV-seropositive. Each CDR3 is given with its conserved first and last residue. A D gene is named only where the DNA matches it firmly. Not every row has a clone size; where given, it reads once, few, many or a size class.

V gene,D gene,clone size,J gene,CDR3 protein,CDR3 DNA
TRBV14,TRBD1,.,TRBJ2-5,CASSHWTGGQETQYF,TGTGCCAGCAGCCATTGGACAGGGGGCCAAGAGACCCAGTACTTC
TRBV5-4,.,.,TRBJ1-1,CASSLEPTGQLNTEAFF,TGTGCCAGCAGCTTGGAACCAACGGGACAACTGAACACTGAAGCTTTCTTT
TRBV4-3,.,.,TRBJ1-4,CASSLNYRDPYEKLFF,TGCGCCAGCAGCCTTAACTACAGGGATCCCTATGAAAAACTGTTTTTT
TRBV7-3,.,once,TRBJ1-2,CASSLTFSGDGYTF,TGTGCCAGCAGCTTAACCTTCTCGGGGGATGGCTACACCTTC
TRBV7-9,TRBD2,.,TRBJ2-7,CASSPVPGLAGGSSYEQYF,TGTGCCAGCAGCCCTGTCCCGGGACTAGCGGGGGGTAGCTCCTACGAGCAGTACTTC
TRBV7-9,.,few,TRBJ1-2,CASSSHLGQATGGDYTF,TGTGCCAGCAGCTCCCATTTGGGGCAGGCGACGGGAGGGGACTACACCTTC
TRBV19,.,.,TRBJ2-2,CASSIKGGGTGELFF,TGTGCCAGTAGTATAAAGGGAGGGGGGACCGGGGAGCTGTTTTTT
TRBV18,.,.,TRBJ1-4,CASSIQSLTNEKLFF,TGTGCCAGCTCAATACAGAGTTTGACTAATGAAAAACTGTTTTTT
TRBV15,TRBD2,.,TRBJ2-1,CATSRDVLAGAPSYNEQFF,TGTGCCACCAGCAGAGATGTACTAGCGGGGGCCCCCTCCTACAATGAGCAGTTCTTC
TRBV4-3,.,.,TRBJ2-3,CASSQDSGSSTDTQYF,TGCGCCAGCAGCCAAGATAGTGGTTCTAGCACAGATACGCAGTATTTT
TRBV2,.,.,TRBJ1-1,CASSGGGRRNTEAFF,TGTGCCAGCAGTGGGGGGGGCAGGAGGAACACTGAAGCTTTCTTT
TRBV5-1,.,.,TRBJ2-5,CASREGRETQYF,TGCGCCAGCAGAGAGGGGAGGGAGACCCAGTACTTC
TRBV5-6,.,.,TRBJ2-7,CASSFWGRGDSYEQYF,TGTGCCAGCAGCTTTTGGGGCAGGGGGGACTCCTACGAGCAGTACTTC
TRBV6-1,TRBD2,.,TRBJ2-1,CASSSLAGGRYEQFF,TGTGCCAGCAGTTCTCTAGCGGGGGGGCGGTATGAGCAGTTCTTC
TRBV7-3,.,.,TRBJ1-5,CASSLTFGQPQHF,TGTGCCAGCAGCTTAACGTTCGGTCAGCCCCAGCATTTT
TRBV5-4,TRBD1,.,TRBJ1-1,CASSFQGQPSTEAFF,TGTGCCAGCAGTTTTCAGGGACAGCCCAGCACTGAAGCTTTCTTT
TRBV18,.,once,TRBJ1-1,CASSLDQGVMTEAFF,TGTGCCAGCTCATTGGACCAGGGTGTCATGACTGAAGCTTTCTTT
TRBV7-2,.,.,TRBJ1-3,CASSLYGGSSGNTIYF,TGTGCCAGCAGCTTATACGGCGGGTCTTCTGGAAACACCATATATTTT
TRBV5-1,TRBD1,.,TRBJ2-7,CASSLAAGAGTVYEQYF,TGCGCCAGCAGCTTGGCCGCTGGGGCAGGGACAGTCTACGAGCAGTACTTC
TRBV5-1,.,.,TRBJ2-1,CASSLETPPSYNEQFF,TGCGCCAGCAGCTTGGAGACTCCTCCCTCCTACAATGAGCAGTTCTTC
TRBV11-2,TRBD1,.,TRBJ2-1,CASSTDRGGEQFF,TGTGCCAGCAGCACGGACAGGGGAGGTGAGCAGTTCTTC
TRBV6-5,.,.,TRBJ2-3,CASSRISTDTQYF,TGTGCCAGCAGTCGTATTAGCACAGATACGCAGTATTTT
TRBV2,TRBD1,once,TRBJ1-6,CASSEVGQGANSPLHF,TGTGCCAGCAGTGAAGTTGGACAGGGCGCTAATTCACCCCTCCACTTT
TRBV10-3,TRBD2,.,TRBJ2-2,CATAILGLAGDHTGELFF,TGTGCCACCGCGATCCTGGGACTAGCGGGGGACCACACCGGGGAGCTGTTTTTT
TRBV11-2,TRBD2,.,TRBJ2-7,CASSLETSGGRSYEQYF,TGTGCCAGCAGCTTAGAGACTAGCGGGGGGAGGTCCTACGAGCAGTACTTC
TRBV6-1,.,.,TRBJ1-2,CAGEDLNYGYTF,TGTGCCGGGGAGGACCTTAACTATGGCTACACCTTC
TRBV7-2,TRBD2,.,TRBJ2-1,CASSGRGLAGYGNEQFF,TGTGCCAGCAGCGGGCGGGGACTAGCGGGATATGGGAATGAGCAGTTCTTC
TRBV13,.,.,TRBJ1-1,CASSLGSRGTNTEAFF,TGTGCCAGCAGCTTAGGGTCCCGCGGGACGAACACTGAAGCTTTCTTT
TRBV2,TRBD1,few,TRBJ2-5,CASFGQGAVVETQYF,TGTGCCAGCTTTGGACAGGGGGCAGTAGTAGAGACCCAGTACTTC
TRBV11-2,.,few,TRBJ2-7,CASSLGTVTYEQYF,TGTGCCAGCAGCTTAGGGACTGTTACCTACGAGCAGTACTTC
TRBV7-2,TRBD2,.,TRBJ2-7,CASSFRGLAGGSSYEQYF,TGTGCCAGCAGCTTCAGAGGACTAGCGGGGGGGTCCTCCTACGAGCAGTACTTC
TRBV10-2,TRBD1,few,TRBJ1-5,CASSGQGGQPQHF,TGCGCCAGCAGTGGACAGGGAGGTCAGCCCCAGCATTTT
TRBV14,TRBD2,.,TRBJ2-5,CASSPGRLAGGETQYF,TGTGCCAGCAGCCCGGGGAGACTAGCGGGGGGGGAGACCCAGTACTTC
TRBV29-1,.,.,TRBJ1-5,CSVGGGISNQPQHF,TGCAGCGTTGGGGGGGGGATTAGCAATCAGCCCCAGCATTTT
TRBV7-9,TRBD1,.,TRBJ2-5,CASSSSGTGSAETQYF,TGTGCCAGCAGCTCTTCCGGGACAGGGTCTGCGGAGACCCAGTACTTC
TRBV7-2,TRBD1,.,TRBJ1-5,CASSFDRGPQPQHF,TGTGCCAGCAGCTTCGACAGGGGGCCTCAGCCCCAGCATTTT